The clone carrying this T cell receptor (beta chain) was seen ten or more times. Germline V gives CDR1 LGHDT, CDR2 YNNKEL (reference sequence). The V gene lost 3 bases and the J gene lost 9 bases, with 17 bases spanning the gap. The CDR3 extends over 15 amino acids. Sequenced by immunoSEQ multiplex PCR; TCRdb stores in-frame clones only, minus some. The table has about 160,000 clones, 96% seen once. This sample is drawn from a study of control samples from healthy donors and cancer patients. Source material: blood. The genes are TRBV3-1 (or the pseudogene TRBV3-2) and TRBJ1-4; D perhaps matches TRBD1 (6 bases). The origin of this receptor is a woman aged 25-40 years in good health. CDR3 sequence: CASSQGGQDVQKLFF. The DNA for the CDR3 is TGTGCCAGCAGCCAGGGGGGGCAGGACGTCCAAAAACTGTTTTTT.